The 15 T cell receptor beta chains presented below share a single source sample, sequenced in a study of PD-1 blockade in classical Hodgkin lymphoma. As to time point: cycle 4 day 1 (C4D1), after 5 to 7 weeks of nivolumab. Each patient's relapse followed autologous stem cell transplantation, and brentuximab vedotin exposure varied. Researchers pulled CD8+ T cells out of thawed PBMCs using magnetic negative selection. The method was immunoSEQ multiplex PCR; TCRdb's version includes in-frame clones alone and lacks a portion of them. Seen here are 15,000 to 20,000 clones, about nine tenths observed once, and the top ten hold 5%. The starting material was CD8+ T cells from blood, obtained before the fourth cycle of nivolumab. The receptors shown here come from a human donor with classical Hodgkin lymphoma.

The chain has TRBV15 and TRBJ1-4; tentative D call: TRBD1 (5 bases). The CDR3 spans 15 residues. In germline, CDR1 is LNHNV, CDR2 YYDKDF (reference sequence). The ends were cut back, 4 bases at V and 10 bases at J, with 19 bases in the middle. The chain's CDR3 is CATSTAIRDGGKLFF. The CDR3 DNA reads as TGTGCCACCAGCACAGCAATCCGGGACGGCGGAAAACTGTTTTTT. The full variable domain, its missing parts supplied by reference TRBV15 and TRBJ1-4, is DAMVIQNPRYQVTQFGKPVTLSCSQTLNHNVMYWYQQKSSQAPKLLFHYYDKDFNNEADTPDNFQSRRPNTSFCFLDIRSPGLGDTAMYLCATSTAIRDGGKLFFGSGTQLSVL.

The rearrangement joins TRBV2 to TRBJ2-1; D not certain. The CDR3 extends over 10 amino acids. Trimming removed 3 bases from V and 8 bases from J, with 2 bases in between. In germline, CDR1 is SNHLY, CDR2 FYNNEI. The CDR3, as DNA: TGTGCCAGCAGTGATGATGAGCAGTTCTTC. The encoded protein is CASSDDEQFF.

This chain connects TRBV10-2 to TRBJ2-7; D not certain. The CDR3 is made up of 11 amino acids. The germline V and J ends were trimmed by 5 bases and 0 bases, with 2 bases remaining between them. Germline V gene sequence: CDR1 WSHSY, CDR2 SAAADI. The DNA for the CDR3 is TGCGCCAGCAGTTACTCCTACGAGCAGTACTTC. This gives the protein CASSYSYEQYF.

The chain joins TRBV7-9 to TRBJ1-2, with D perhaps matching TRBD1 (6 bases). Trimming took 0 bases from V and 7 from J, leaving 6 bases between them. CDR3 length: 12 amino acids. Germline CDR1 reads SEHNR; CDR2 reads FQNEAQ (reference sequence). The CDR3 region has the DNA TGTGCCAGCAGCTTAGCGGGGGCTGGCTACACCTTC. Amino acids: CASSLAGAGYTF.

As to this clone: The sample has other DNA sequences that encode this CDR3 too. CDR3 DNA sequence: TGTGCCAGCAGCGTCGGACAGGGTGATGGCTACACCTTC. It yields the protein CASSVGQGDGYTF. The chain recombines TRBV9 with TRBJ1-2; 8 bases line up with TRBD1. V trimming: 2 bases; J trimming: 6 bases; junction bases outside the gene matches: 3. The CDR3 length is 13 residues. Germline CDR1 reads SGDLS; CDR2 reads YYNGEE.

This clone occurred once. The chain is built from TRBV13 and TRBJ2-2; TRBD1 matches 9 bases. The V gene end was trimmed by 6 bases and the J gene end by 0 bases; junction bases not matched to a gene: 5. The CDR3 runs 16 residues. Germline-derived CDR1 and CDR2 are PRHDT and FYEKMQ (reference sequence). The CDR3: CASSEDRGANTGELFF. The CDR3 DNA reads TGTGCCAGCAGTGAGGACAGGGGAGCGAACACCGGGGAGCTGTTTTTT.

Here the CDR3 reads CAWSVGGEQYF. Here the CDR3 DNA reads TGTGCCTGGAGTGTTGGAGGCGAGCAGTACTTC. The V call is TRBV30, the J call TRBJ2-7, with a tentative D call TRBD2 (5 bases). V was cut by 0 bases and J by 6 bases, with 6 bases left in between. CDR3 length: 11 residues. CDR1 is GTSNPN, CDR2 SVGIG, per germline (reference sequence).

The rearrangement uses TRBV10-3 and TRBJ2-5; 7 positions agree with TRBD2. J gave up 7 bases and V 0 bases, and 2 bases lay outside the gene matches. This CDR3 spans 13 amino acids. Germline V lookup: CDR1 ENHRY, CDR2 SYGVKD. The CDR3 DNA sequence: TGTGCCATCAGTGAGTCGTCTAGCGGGACCCAGTACTTC. This encodes CAISESSSGTQYF.

The chain couples TRBV7-9 to TRBJ1-2; 7 bases are a match to TRBD1. Germline CDR1 SEHNR, CDR2 FQNEAQ (reference sequence). J lost 2 bases, V lost 3 bases, and 9 bases had no gene match. The CDR3 loop spans 16 amino acids. As DNA, the CDR3 is TGTGCCAGCAGCTTTACAGGGGCCGGGGGCAACTATGGCTACACCTTC. As protein: CASSFTGAGGNYGYTF.

The chain employs TRBV5-1 and TRBJ2-7; 11 bases are a match to TRBD2. J lost 4 bases, V lost 0 bases, and 3 bases had no gene match. The CDR3 covers 15 residues. Germline V gene data show CDR1 as SGHRS and CDR2 as YFSETQ. The CDR3 DNA is TGCGCCAGCAGCTTGGAGGGACTAGCGGCTTACGAGCAGTACTTC. It specifies CASSLEGLAAYEQYF. The entire variable domain, with the rest obtained from reference TRBV5-1 and TRBJ2-7, is as follows: KAGVTQTPRYLIKTRGQQVTLSCSPISGHRSVSWYQQTPGQGLQFLFEYFSETQRNKGNFPGRFSGRQFSNSRSEMNVSTLELGDSALYLCASSLEGLAAYEQYFGPGTRLTVT.

This chain's CDR3 is CAIGPWGNEKLFF. CDR3 nucleotide sequence: TGTGCCATAGGACCGTGGGGGAACGAAAAACTGTTTTTT. This chain uses TRBV2 with TRBJ1-4; D perhaps matches TRBD1 (5 bases). Germline CDR1 is SNHLY and CDR2 is FYNNEI. The CDR3 consists of 13 residues. Trimming pared 10 bases from V and 8 bases from J, leaving 17 bases between.

The chain couples TRBV2 to TRBJ2-5, with 10 bases that match TRBD2. Germline-derived CDR1 and CDR2 are SNHLY and FYNNEI. The CDR3 is 15 residues long. V was clipped by 11 bases and J by 4 bases; unmatched bases: 13. The CDR3: CASPPLSGRAETQYF. The CDR3 nucleotides read TGTGCCTCCCCTCCTCTGAGCGGGAGGGCAGAGACCCAGTACTTC.

The rearrangement uses TRBV2 and TRBJ2-7; the D is unclear. Germline values: CDR1 SNHLY, CDR2 FYNNEI. This CDR3 region has 13 residues. V lost 6 bases to trimming and J lost 2 bases, with 11 bases between them. CDR3 coding DNA: TGTGCCAGCAGCCAAGTGTCAACCTACGAGCAGTACTTC. Amino acids: CASSQVSTYEQYF.

DNA of the CDR3: TGTGCCTGTGAGTGGACAAGGGACGAGCAGTACTTC. Protein: CACEWTRDEQYF. The V gene is TRBV30, the J gene TRBJ2-7; the D gene is possibly TRBD1 (5 bases). Deletions cut 6 bases from V and 5 bases from J, with 14 bases between. Germline CDR1 and CDR2: GTSNPN and SVGIG (reference sequence). The CDR3 has 12 amino acids.

The genes are TRBV27 and TRBJ2-7; 10 bases fit TRBD1. The V and J ends lost 4 bases and 2 bases, in that order; junction bases with no gene match: 5. CDR3 length: 15 amino acids. Per the germline V gene, CDR1 is MNHEY and CDR2 is SMNVEV (reference sequence). The CDR3 nucleotides are TGTGCCAGCAGTTCCGGGACAGGGGACACCTACGAGCAGTACTTC. Translated: CASSSGTGDTYEQYF.